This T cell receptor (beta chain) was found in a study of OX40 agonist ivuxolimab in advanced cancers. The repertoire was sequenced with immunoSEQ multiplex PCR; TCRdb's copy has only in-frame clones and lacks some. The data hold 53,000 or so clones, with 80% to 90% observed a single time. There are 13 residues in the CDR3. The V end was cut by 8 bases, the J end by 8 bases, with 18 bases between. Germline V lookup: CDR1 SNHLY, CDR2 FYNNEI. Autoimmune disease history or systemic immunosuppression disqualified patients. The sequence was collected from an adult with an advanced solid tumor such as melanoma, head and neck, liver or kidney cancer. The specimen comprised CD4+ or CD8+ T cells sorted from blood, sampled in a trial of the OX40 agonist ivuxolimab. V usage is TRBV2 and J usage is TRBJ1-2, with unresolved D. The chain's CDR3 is CASLYEPGGGYTF. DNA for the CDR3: TGTGCCAGCTTATACGAGCCCGGCGGCGGCTACACCTTC.